Below, 5 T cell receptor beta chains from the same sample are listed, as sequenced in a study of long-term antiretroviral therapy in people with HIV. Sequencing relied on immunoSEQ assay v3.0, run at survey level. Generated by immunoSEQ multiplex PCR, the TCRdb table keeps only in-frame clones and is missing some. The data hold about 21,000 clones, with around nine tenths observed a single time. The specimen was unsorted PBMCs, collected 0.2 years before starting antiretroviral therapy. Every receptor here comes from a man younger than 35 with HIV.

This clone was detected only once. This sequence joins TRBV19 and TRBJ1-4; D remains unclear. Trimming shortened V by 5 bases and J by 7 bases, and 11 bases separated the two germline ends. Germline V gives CDR1 LNHDA, CDR2 SQIVND (reference sequence). The CDR3 spans 13 residues. This CDR3 reads CASSAPSAEKLFF. The CDR3 DNA reads as TGTGCCAGTAGTGCCCCGTCAGCTGAAAAACTGTTTTTT.

The chain uses TRBV6-1 and TRBJ2-3, with TRBD2 as a possible D gene (5 bases). The V gene's germline CDR1 is MNHNS and CDR2 SASEGT. There are 12 residues in the CDR3. Trimming left V 8 bases short and J 0 bases short, with 6 bases between. The CDR3 DNA follows: TGTGCCAGCGCGGGTAGCACAGATACGCAGTATTTT. Translating it yields CASAGSTDTQYF.

The rearrangement joins TRBV7-2 to TRBJ1-4; the D is unclear. V lost 3 bases to trimming and J lost 5 bases, with 13 bases between them. This CDR3 comprises 15 residues. Germline V gives CDR1 SGHTA, CDR2 FQGNSA. The CDR3 bases are TGTGCCAGCAGCTTCTCCAGTCAGACGAATGAAAAACTGTTTTTT. The encoded protein is CASSFSSQTNEKLFF.

This clone was seen a few times. V and J are TRBV25-1 and TRBJ2-3; 8 positions agree with TRBD2. V shed 9 bases and J 6 bases; nucleotides not matched to a gene: 5. Germline V gene data show CDR1 as MGHDK and CDR2 as SYGVNS. The CDR3 extends over 12 amino acids. The CDR3 sequence is CARRGEVDTQYF. CDR3 DNA: TGTGCCAGGCGGGGGGAAGTGGATACGCAGTATTTT.

This rearrangement joins TRBV19 to TRBJ1-3; D not resolved. With 4 bases removed from V and 5 bases from J, the gap between germline ends came to 9 bases. The germline V gene encodes CDR1 LNHDA and CDR2 SQIVND (reference sequence). This CDR3 is built from 13 residues. CDR3 amino acids: CASSTALRNTIYF. Here the CDR3 DNA reads TGTGCCAGTAGTACTGCCCTTAGAAACACCATATATTTT.